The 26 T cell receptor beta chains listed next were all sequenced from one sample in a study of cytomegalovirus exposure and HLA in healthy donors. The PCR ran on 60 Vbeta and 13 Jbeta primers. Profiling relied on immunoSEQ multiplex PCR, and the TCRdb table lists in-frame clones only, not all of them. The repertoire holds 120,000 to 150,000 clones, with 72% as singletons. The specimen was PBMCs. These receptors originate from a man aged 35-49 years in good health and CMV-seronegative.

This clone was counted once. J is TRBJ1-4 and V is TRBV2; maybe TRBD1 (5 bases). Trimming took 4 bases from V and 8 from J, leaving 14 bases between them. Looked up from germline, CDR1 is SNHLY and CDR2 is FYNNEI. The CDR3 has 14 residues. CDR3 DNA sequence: TGTGCCAGCAGTGGGGGCGTTCTTGTAGAAAAACTGTTTTTT. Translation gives CASSGGVLVEKLFF.

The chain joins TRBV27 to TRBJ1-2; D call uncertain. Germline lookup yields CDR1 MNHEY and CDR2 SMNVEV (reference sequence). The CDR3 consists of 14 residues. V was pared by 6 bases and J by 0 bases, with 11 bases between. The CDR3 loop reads CASSPIGANYGYTF. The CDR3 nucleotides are TGTGCCAGCAGCCCGATCGGGGCTAACTATGGCTACACCTTC.

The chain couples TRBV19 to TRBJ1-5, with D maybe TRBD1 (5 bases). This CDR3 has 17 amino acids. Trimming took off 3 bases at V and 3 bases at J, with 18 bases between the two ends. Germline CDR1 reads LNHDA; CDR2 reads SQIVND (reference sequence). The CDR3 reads CASSILQGRAFNQPQHF. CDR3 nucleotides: TGTGCCAGTAGTATTTTGCAGGGAAGAGCCTTCAATCAGCCCCAGCATTTT. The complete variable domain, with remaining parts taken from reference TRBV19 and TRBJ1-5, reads DGGITQSPKYLFRKEGQNVTLSCEQNLNHDAMYWYRQDPGQGLRLIYYSQIVNDFQKGDIAEGYSVSREKKESFPLTVTSAQKNPTAFYLCASSILQGRAFNQPQHFGDGTRLSIL.

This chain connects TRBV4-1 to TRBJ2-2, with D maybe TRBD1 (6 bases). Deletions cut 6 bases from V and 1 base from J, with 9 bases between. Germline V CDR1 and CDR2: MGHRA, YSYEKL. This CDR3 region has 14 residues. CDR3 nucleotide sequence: TGCGCCAGCAGACCGACAGGGAACACCGGGGAGCTGTTTTTT. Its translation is CASRPTGNTGELFF.

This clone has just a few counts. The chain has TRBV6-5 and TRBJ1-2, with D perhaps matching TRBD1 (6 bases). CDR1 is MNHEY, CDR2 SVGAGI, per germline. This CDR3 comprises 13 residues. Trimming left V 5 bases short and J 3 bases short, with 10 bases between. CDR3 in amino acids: CASSDRTDYGYTF. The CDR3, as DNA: TGTGCCAGCAGTGATCGGACAGACTATGGCTACACCTTC.

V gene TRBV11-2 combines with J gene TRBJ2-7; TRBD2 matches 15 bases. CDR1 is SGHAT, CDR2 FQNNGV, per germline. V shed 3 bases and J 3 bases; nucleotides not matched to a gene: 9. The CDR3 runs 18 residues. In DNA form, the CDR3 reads TGTGCCAGCAGCTTGCGGACTAGCGGGGGGGCCGGGAACTACGAGCAGTACTTC. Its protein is CASSLRTSGGAGNYEQYF.

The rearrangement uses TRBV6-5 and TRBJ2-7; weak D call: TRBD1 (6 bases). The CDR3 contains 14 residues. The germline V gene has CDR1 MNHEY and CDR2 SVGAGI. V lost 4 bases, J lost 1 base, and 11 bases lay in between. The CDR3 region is CASSSGQSSYEQYF. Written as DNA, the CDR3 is TGTGCCAGCAGTTCTGGACAGAGTTCCTACGAGCAGTACTTC.

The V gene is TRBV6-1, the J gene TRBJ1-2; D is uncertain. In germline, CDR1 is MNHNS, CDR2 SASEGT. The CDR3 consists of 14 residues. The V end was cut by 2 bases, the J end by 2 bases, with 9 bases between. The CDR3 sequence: CASSEIEGNYGYTF. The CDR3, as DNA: TGTGCCAGCAGTGAAATTGAGGGCAACTATGGCTACACCTTC.

DNA of the CDR3: TGTGCCATCGAGGCGGGAACGGGGGCAGATACGCAGTATTTT. It codes for CAIEAGTGADTQYF. The J gene is TRBJ2-3, the V gene TRBV10-3; weak D call: TRBD2 (6 bases). Germline V gives CDR1 ENHRY, CDR2 SYGVKD. V lost 8 bases to trimming and J lost 4 bases, with 16 bases between them. This CDR3 region has 14 residues.

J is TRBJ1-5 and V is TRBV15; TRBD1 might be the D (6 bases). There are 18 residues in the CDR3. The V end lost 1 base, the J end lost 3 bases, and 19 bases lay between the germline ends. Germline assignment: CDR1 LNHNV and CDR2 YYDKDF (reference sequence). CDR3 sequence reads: CATSRGGHRTEFNQPQHF. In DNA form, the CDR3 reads TGTGCCACCAGCAGAGGGGGGCACCGGACAGAATTCAATCAGCCCCAGCATTTT. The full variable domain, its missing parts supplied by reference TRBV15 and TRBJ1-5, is DAMVIQNPRYQVTQFGKPVTLSCSQTLNHNVMYWYQQKSSQAPKLLFHYYDKDFNNEADTPDNFQSRRPNTSFCFLDIRSPGLGDTAMYLCATSRGGHRTEFNQPQHFGDGTRLSIL.

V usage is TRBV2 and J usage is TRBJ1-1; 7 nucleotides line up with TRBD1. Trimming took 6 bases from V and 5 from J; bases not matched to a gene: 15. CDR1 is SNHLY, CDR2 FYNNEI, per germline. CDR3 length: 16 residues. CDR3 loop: CASRGYEAGGRTEAFF. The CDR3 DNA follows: TGTGCCAGCAGAGGGTACGAGGCAGGGGGGAGGACTGAAGCTTTCTTT.

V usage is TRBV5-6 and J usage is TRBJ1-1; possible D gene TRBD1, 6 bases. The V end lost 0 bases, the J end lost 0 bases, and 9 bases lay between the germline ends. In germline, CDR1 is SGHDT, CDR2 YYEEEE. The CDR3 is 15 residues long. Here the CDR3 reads CASSLVQGMNTEAFF. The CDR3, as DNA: TGTGCCAGCAGCTTGGTACAGGGCATGAACACTGAAGCTTTCTTT.

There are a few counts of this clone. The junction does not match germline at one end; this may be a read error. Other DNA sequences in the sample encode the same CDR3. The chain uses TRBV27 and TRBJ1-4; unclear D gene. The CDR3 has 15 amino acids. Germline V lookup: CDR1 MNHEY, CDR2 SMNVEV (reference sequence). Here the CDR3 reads CASSLSQTTNEKLFF. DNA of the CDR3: TGTGCCAGCAGTCTATCCCAAACAACTAATGAAAAACTGTTTTTT.

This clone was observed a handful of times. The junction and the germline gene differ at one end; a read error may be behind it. CDR3: CASSPLTGASSAF. CDR3 nucleotides: TGTGCCAGCAGTCCTTTGACAGGGGCCTCCTCCGCCTTC. The J gene is TRBJ1-2, the V gene TRBV27, with 8 bases aligning to TRBD1. The germline CDR1 and CDR2 sequences are MNHEY and SMNVEV (reference sequence). The CDR3 sequence is 13 residues long.

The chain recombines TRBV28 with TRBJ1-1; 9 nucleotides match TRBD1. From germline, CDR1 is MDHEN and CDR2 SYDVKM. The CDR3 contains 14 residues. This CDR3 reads CAGGGQGRFSPAFF. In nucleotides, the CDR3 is TGTGCAGGCGGGGGACAGGGACGTTTTTCGCCAGCTTTCTTT.

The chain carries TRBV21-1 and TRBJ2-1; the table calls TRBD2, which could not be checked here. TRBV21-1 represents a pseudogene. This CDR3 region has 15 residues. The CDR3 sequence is CASSLLAGSYNEQFF. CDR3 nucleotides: TGTGCCAGCAGCCTTCTAGCGGGATCCTACAATGAGCAGTTCTTC.

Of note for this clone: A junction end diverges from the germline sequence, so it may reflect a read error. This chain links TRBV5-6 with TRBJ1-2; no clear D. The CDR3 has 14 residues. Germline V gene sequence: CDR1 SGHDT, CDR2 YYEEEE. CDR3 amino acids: CASSLMRLSDGYPF. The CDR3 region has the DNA TGTGCCAGCAGCTTGATGAGGTTGTCGGATGGCTACCCCTTC.

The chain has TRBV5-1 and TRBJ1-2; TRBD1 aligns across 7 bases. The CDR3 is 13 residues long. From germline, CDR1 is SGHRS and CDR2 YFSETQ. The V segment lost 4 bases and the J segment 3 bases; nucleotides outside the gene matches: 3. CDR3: CASSVGTDYGYTF. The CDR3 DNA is TGCGCCAGCAGCGTCGGGACAGACTATGGCTACACCTTC.

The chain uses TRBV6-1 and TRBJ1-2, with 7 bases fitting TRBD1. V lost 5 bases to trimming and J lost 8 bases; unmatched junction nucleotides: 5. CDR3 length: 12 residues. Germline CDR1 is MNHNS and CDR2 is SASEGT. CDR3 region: CASSIQGRGYTF. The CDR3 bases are TGTGCCAGCAGTATACAGGGGCGCGGCTACACCTTC.

CDR3 DNA: TGTGCCAGTACCCTTCCGGGCAGGGGGGACTACGAGCAGTACTTC. Protein: CASTLPGRGDYEQYF. The chain uses TRBV7-9 and TRBJ2-7; a possible D gene is TRBD1 (7 bases). The length of the CDR3 is 15 residues. Trimming removed 9 bases from V and 3 bases from J, with 21 bases in between. Per germline, CDR1 SEHNR and CDR2 FQNEAQ (reference sequence).

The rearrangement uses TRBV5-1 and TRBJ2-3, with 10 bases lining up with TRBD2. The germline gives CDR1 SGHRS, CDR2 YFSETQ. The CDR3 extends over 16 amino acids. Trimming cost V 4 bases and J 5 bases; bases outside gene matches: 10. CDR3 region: CASSGKSGREKDTQYF. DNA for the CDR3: TGCGCCAGCAGCGGAAAAAGCGGGAGGGAAAAAGATACGCAGTATTTT.

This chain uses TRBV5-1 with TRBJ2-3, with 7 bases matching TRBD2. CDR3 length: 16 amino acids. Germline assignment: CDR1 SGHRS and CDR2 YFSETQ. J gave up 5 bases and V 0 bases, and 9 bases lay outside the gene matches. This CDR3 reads CASSLGTRPHGDTQYF. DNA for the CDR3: TGCGCCAGCAGCTTGGGGACTAGACCCCACGGAGATACGCAGTATTTT.

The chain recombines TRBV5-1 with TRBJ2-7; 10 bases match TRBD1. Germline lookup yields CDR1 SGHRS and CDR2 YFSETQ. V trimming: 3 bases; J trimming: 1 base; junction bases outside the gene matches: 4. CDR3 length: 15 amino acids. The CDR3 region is CASSSDRGGSYEQYF. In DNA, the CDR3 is TGCGCCAGCAGCTCGGACAGGGGGGGTTCCTACGAGCAGTACTTC.

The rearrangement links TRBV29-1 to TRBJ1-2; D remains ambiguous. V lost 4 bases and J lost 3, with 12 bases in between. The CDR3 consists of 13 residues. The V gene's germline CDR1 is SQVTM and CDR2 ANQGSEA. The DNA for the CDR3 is TGCAGCGTTGTACTCACCCAGGACTATGGCTACACCTTC. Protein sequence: CSVVLTQDYGYTF.

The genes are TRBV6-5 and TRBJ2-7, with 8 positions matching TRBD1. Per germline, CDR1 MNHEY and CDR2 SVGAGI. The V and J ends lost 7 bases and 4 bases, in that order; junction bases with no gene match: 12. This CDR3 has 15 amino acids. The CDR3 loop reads CASTRGTGGEYEQYF. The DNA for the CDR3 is TGTGCCAGCACAAGGGGGACAGGAGGGGAATACGAGCAGTACTTC.

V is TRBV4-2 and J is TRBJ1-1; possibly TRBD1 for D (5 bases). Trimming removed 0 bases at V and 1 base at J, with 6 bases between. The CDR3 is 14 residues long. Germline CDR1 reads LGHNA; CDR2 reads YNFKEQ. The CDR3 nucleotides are TGTGCCAGCAGCCAAGAGGGGGGGAACACTGAAGCTTTCTTT. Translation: CASSQEGGNTEAFF.